This is a list of T cell receptor beta chains from one sample in a study of technical replicates of blood from several donors. Assay used: immunoSEQ multiplex PCR; TCRdb lists only in-frame clones, some missing. The sample lists some 70,000 clones; over 75% were seen once. Sequenced sample: PBMCs. These receptors were obtained from a human donor in good health. Some clones in this sample may be carry-over from other donors' samples. The CDR3 runs from the conserved cysteine through the conserved F or W. A D gene is named only where the DNA matches it firmly. Not all rows give a size; the values are once, few, many and, for expanded clones, a class.

TRBJ2-2,TRBV7-9,NA,TRBD1,CASSLARQGAIIDTGELFF,TGTGCCAGCAGCTTAGCGCGACAGGGGGCGATTATCGACACCGGGGAGCTGTTTTTT
TRBJ2-3,TRBV6-1,NA,NA,CASSEPGKGTDTQYF,TGTGCCAGCAGTGAACCAGGGAAGGGCACAGATACGCAGTATTTT
TRBJ2-3,TRBV11-2,NA,NA,CASSLVASGTDTQYF,TGTGCCAGCAGCTTAGTGGCTAGCGGCACAGATACGCAGTATTTT
TRBJ2-1,TRBV14,once,NA,CASSFARGFGLSSYNEQFF,TGTGCCAGCAGTTTCGCAAGGGGCTTCGGTCTAAGCTCCTACAATGAGCAGTTCTTC
TRBJ2-2,TRBV7-3,NA,TRBD2,CASSQIAGDAGELFF,TGTGCCAGCAGTCAAATAGCGGGAGATGCCGGGGAGCTGTTTTTT
TRBJ1-4,TRBV7-9,few,NA,CASSFSQATNEKLFF,TGTGCCAGCAGCTTCTCACAGGCAACTAATGAAAAACTGTTTTTT
TRBJ1-1,TRBV2,NA,TRBD1,CASTVNRGNTEAFF,TGTGCCAGCACCGTTAACAGGGGTAACACTGAAGCTTTCTTT
TRBJ2-3,TRBV7-9,NA,NA,CASSFTGNTDTQYF,TGTGCCAGCAGCTTTACAGGGAACACAGATACGCAGTATTTT
TRBJ2-2,TRBV6-5,NA,TRBD2,CASTRAGGLTGELFF,TGTGCCAGCACCCGGGCGGGGGGGCTTACCGGGGAGCTGTTTTTT
TRBJ2-1,TRBV12-5,NA,NA,CASGLVQAEQFF,TGTGCTAGTGGTTTGGTTCAGGCCGAGCAGTTCTTC
TRBJ2-7,TRBV30,NA,TRBD2,CAWSHGLAEAYEQYF,TGTGCCTGGAGTCACGGACTAGCGGAAGCCTACGAGCAGTACTTC
TRBJ2-2,TRBV6-4,NA,TRBD1,CASSEQGTGELFF,TGTGCCAGCAGTGAACAGGGGACCGGGGAGCTGTTTTTT
TRBJ2-5,TRBV4-1,once,NA,CASSQGMRLLQETQYF,TGCGCCAGCAGCCAAGGGATGAGACTGCTACAAGAGACCCAGTACTTC
TRBJ1-1,TRBV19,NA,NA,CASMRRQTNTEAFF,TGTGCCAGTATGAGGCGACAGACTAACACTGAAGCTTTCTTT
TRBJ2-3,TRBV6-1,once,TRBD2,CASRSAGVADTQYF,TGTGCCAGCAGGTCAGCGGGGGTCGCAGATACGCAGTATTTT
TRBJ2-1,TRBV4-1,NA,NA,CASSQKPQGLTYNEQFF,TGCGCCAGCAGCCAAAAACCACAGGGATTGACCTACAATGAGCAGTTCTTC
TRBJ1-2,TRBV15,NA,TRBD1,CATSRGGQGRGYTF,TGTGCCACCAGCAGAGGGGGACAGGGACGTGGCTACACCTTC
TRBJ1-1,TRBV5-4,NA,TRBD1,CASSFRGTGQAFF,TGTGCCAGCAGCTTTAGGGGGACAGGACAAGCTTTCTTT
TRBJ1-3,TRBV5-1,NA,NA,CASSLNEGSGNTIYF,TGCGCCAGCAGCTTGAACGAGGGATCCGGAAACACCATATATTTT
TRBJ2-7,TRBV6-5,NA,NA,CASSSSLYEQYF,TGTGCCAGCAGCTCTTCCCTTTACGAGCAGTACTTC
TRBJ1-1,TRBV11-3,NA,TRBD1,CASTDRAGGTEAFF,TGTGCCAGCACAGACAGGGCTGGAGGAACTGAAGCTTTCTTT
TRBJ2-7,TRBV6-6,NA,TRBD1,CASSYSLQGYFGEQYF,TGTGCCAGCAGTTACTCTTTACAGGGGTATTTCGGCGAGCAGTACTTC
TRBJ2-7,TRBV5-1,once,NA,CASSLEAGKREQYF,TGCGCCAGCAGCTTGGAAGCCGGGAAGCGCGAGCAGTACTTC
TRBJ2-6,TRBV9,NA,NA,CASSGEAGRRLTF,TGTGCCAGCAGCGGAGAGGCGGGACGGAGGCTGACTTTC
TRBJ2-3,TRBV4-3,once,TRBD2,CASSQDPQRGTRTDTQYF,TGCGCCAGCAGCCAAGATCCCCAGCGGGGGACCCGCACAGATACGCAGTATTTT
TRBJ2-5,TRBV7-2,NA,NA,CASSLGGKETQYF,TGTGCCAGCAGCTTGGGGGGAAAAGAGACCCAGTACTTC
TRBJ2-7,TRBV6-1,NA,TRBD1,CASIQGQGYEQYF,TGTGCCAGCATTCAGGGACAGGGCTACGAGCAGTACTTC